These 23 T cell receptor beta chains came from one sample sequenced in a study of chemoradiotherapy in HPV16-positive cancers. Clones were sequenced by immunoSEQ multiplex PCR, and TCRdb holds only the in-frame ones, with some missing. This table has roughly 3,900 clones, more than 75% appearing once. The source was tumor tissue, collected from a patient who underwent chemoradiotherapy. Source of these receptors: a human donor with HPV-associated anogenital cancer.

In DNA form, the CDR3 reads TGTGCCAGCAGCTCTCAAATACGGGACAGGCCAACAAAAGGCAATGAGCAGTTCTTC. Encoded protein: CASSSQIRDRPTKGNEQFF. V is TRBV7-2 and J is TRBJ2-1, with 8 bases aligning to TRBD1. Trimming at V came to 4 bases and at J to 6 bases, leaving 20 bases not matched to a gene. The CDR3 runs 19 residues. Germline V gene data show CDR1 as SGHTA and CDR2 as FQGNSA.

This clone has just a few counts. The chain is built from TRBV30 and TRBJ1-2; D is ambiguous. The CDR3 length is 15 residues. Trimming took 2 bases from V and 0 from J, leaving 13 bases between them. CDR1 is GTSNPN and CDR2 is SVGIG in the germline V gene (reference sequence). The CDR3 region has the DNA TGTGCCTGGAGTTCGCGCAGCGGGGCTAACTATGGCTACACCTTC. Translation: CAWSSRSGANYGYTF.

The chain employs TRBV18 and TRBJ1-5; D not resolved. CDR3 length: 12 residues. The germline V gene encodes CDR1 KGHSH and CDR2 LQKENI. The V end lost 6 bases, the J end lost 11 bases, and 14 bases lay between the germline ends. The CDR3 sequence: CASSPPTGAQHF. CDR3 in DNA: TGTGCCAGCTCCCCTCCTACTGGGGCCCAGCATTTT. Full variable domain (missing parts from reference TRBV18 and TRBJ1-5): NAGVMQNPRHLVRRRGQEARLRCSPMKGHSHVYWYRQLPEEGLKFMVYLQKENIIDESGMPKERFSAEFPKEGPSILRIQQVVRGDSAAYFCASSPPTGAQHFGDGTRLSIL.

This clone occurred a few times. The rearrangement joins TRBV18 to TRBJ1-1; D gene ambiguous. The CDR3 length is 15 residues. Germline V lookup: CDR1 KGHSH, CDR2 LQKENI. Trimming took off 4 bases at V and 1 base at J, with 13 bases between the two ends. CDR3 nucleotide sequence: TGTGCCAGCTCACTCGAGACGGCGACGAACACTGAAGCTTTCTTT. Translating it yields CASSLETATNTEAFF.

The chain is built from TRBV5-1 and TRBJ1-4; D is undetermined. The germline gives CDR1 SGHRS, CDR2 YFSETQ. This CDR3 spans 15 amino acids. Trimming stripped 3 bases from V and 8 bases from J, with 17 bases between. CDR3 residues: CASSSIGHGPEKLFF. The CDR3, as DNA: TGCGCCAGCAGCTCGATAGGTCACGGCCCCGAAAAACTGTTTTTT.

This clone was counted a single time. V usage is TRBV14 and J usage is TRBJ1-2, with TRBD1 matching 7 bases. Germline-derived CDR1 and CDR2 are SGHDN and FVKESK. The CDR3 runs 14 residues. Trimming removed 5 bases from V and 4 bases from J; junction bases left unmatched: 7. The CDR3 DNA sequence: TGTGCCAGCAGCTCCCCAGGGGGGAGCTATGGCTACACCTTC. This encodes CASSSPGGSYGYTF.

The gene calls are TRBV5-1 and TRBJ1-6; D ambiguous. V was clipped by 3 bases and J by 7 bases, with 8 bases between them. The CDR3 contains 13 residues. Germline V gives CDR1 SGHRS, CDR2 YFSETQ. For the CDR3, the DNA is TGCGCCAGCAGCTCGGCAGAAAATTCACCCCTCCACTTT. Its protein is CASSSAENSPLHF.

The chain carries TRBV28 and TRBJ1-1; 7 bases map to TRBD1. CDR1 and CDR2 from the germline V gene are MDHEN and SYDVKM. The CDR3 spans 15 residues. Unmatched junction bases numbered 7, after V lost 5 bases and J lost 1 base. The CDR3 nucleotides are TGTGCCAGCAGTCCGGGGGACAGCCAGAACACTGAAGCTTTCTTT. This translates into CASSPGDSQNTEAFF.

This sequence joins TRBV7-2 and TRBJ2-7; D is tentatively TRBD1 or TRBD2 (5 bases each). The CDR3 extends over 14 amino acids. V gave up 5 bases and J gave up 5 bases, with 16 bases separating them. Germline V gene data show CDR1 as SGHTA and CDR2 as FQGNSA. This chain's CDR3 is CASSASYGDHEQYF. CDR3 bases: TGTGCCAGCAGCGCCTCCTACGGGGACCACGAGCAGTACTTC.

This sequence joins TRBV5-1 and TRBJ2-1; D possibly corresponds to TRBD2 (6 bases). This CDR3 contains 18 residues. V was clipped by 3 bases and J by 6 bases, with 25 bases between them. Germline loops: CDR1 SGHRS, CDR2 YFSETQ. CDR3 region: CASSSRARYGGTINEQFF. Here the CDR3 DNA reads TGCGCCAGCAGCTCCAGGGCGAGGTACGGGGGAACAATCAATGAGCAGTTCTTC.

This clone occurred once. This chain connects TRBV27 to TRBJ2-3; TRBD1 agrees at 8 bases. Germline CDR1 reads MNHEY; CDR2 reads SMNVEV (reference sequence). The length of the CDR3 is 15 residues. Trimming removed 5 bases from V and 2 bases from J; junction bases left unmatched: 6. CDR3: CASSKRQGITDTQYF. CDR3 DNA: TGTGCCAGCAGTAAAAGACAGGGGATCACAGATACGCAGTATTTT.

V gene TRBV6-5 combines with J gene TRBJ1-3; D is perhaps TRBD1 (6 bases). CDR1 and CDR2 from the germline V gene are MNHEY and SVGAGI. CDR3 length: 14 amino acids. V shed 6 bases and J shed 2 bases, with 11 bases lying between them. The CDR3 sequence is CASSSQGTGNTIYF. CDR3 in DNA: TGTGCCAGCAGCTCACAGGGAACTGGAAACACCATATATTTT.

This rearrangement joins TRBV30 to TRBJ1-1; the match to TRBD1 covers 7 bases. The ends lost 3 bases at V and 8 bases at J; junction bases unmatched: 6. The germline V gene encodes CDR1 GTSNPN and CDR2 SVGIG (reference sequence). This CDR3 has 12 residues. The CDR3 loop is CAWSQRGREAFF. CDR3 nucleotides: TGTGCCTGGAGCCAAAGGGGGCGGGAAGCTTTCTTT.

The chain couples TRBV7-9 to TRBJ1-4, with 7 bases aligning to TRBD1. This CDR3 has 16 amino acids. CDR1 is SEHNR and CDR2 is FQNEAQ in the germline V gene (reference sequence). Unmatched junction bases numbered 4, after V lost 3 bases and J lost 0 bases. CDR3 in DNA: TGTGCCAGCAGCTTTGGACAGGCCGCAACTAATGAAAAACTGTTTTTT. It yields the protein CASSFGQAATNEKLFF.

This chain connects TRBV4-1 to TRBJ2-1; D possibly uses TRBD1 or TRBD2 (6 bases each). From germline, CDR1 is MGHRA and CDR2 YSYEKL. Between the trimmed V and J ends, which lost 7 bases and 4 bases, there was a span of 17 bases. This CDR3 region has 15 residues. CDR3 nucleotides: TGCGCCAGCACCCGGGGGCGGGAACCTTACAATGAGCAGTTCTTC. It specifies CASTRGREPYNEQFF.

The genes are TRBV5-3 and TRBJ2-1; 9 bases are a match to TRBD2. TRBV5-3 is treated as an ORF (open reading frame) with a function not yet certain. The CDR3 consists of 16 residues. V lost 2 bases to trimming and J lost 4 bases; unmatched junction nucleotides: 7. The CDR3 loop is CARSFLAGLTYNEQFF. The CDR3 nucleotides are TGTGCCAGAAGCTTTCTAGCGGGACTAACTTACAATGAGCAGTTCTTC.

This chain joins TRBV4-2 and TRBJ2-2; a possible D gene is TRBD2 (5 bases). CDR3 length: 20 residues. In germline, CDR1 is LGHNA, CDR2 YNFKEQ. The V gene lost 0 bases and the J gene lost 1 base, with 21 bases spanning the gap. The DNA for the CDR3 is TGTGCCAGCAGCCAAGATCTGTATAAGCGGTCGAGACTGAACACCGGGGAGCTGTTTTTT. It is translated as CASSQDLYKRSRLNTGELFF.

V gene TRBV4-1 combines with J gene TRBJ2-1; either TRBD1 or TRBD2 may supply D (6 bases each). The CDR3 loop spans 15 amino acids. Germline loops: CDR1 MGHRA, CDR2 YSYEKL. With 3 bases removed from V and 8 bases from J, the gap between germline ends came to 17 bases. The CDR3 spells CASSQHPTRGDEQFF. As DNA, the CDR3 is TGCGCCAGCAGCCAGCATCCGACAAGGGGGGATGAGCAGTTCTTC.

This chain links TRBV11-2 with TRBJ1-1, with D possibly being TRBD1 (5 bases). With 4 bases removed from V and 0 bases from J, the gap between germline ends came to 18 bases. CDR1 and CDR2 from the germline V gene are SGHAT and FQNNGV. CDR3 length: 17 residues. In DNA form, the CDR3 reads TGTGCCAGCAGCTCGCGGCCAGGGCAAGCCTTGAACACTGAAGCTTTCTTT. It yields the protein CASSSRPGQALNTEAFF.

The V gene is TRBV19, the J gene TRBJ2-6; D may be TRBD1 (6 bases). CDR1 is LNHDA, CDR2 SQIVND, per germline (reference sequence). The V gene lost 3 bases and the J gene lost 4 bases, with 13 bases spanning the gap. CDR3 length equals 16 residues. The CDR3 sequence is CASSILGQGGANVLTF. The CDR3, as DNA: TGTGCCAGTAGTATTCTGGGGCAGGGGGGGGCCAACGTCCTGACTTTC.

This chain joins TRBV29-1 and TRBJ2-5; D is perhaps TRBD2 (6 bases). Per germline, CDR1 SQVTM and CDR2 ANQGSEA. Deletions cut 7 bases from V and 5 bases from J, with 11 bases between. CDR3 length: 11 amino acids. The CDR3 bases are TGCAGCGCCGGGACTTGGGAGACCCAGTACTTC. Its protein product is CSAGTWETQYF.

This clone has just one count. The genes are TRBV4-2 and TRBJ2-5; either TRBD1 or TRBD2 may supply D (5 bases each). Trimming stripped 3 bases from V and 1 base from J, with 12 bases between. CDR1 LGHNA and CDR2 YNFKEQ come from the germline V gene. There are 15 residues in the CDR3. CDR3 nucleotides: TGTGCCAGCAGCCAGCCTTTCGGGACCCAAGAGACCCAGTACTTC. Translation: CASSQPFGTQETQYF.

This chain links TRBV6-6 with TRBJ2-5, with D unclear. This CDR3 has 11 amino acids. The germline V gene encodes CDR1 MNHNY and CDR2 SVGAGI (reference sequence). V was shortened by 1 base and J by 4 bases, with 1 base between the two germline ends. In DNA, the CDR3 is TGTGCCAGCAGTTACTTAGAGACCCAGTACTTC. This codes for CASSYLETQYF.